One sample yielded the 26 T cell receptor beta chains listed below, sequenced in a study of control samples from healthy donors and cancer patients. Clones were read by immunoSEQ multiplex PCR, and TCRdb kept only the in-frame ones, dropping some. The sample carries 200,000 to 250,000 clones, just under 95% recorded once. Sequencing input: blood. Receptors were obtained from a man aged 45-65 years in good health.

Comments on this clone: This same CDR3 is encoded by further DNA sequences in the sample. V usage is TRBV6-5 and J usage is TRBJ1-1, with unresolved D. CDR3 length equals 13 residues. The germline V gene encodes CDR1 MNHEY and CDR2 SVGAGI. The ends were cut back, 2 bases at V and 1 base at J, with 5 bases in the middle. The chain's CDR3 is CASSYNRNTEAFF. The CDR3 nucleotides read TGTGCCAGCAGTTACAACAGGAACACTGAAGCTTTCTTT.

The V and J genes are TRBV6-1 and TRBJ2-7; TRBD2 agrees at 12 bases. This CDR3 comprises 16 residues. Germline loops: CDR1 MNHNS, CDR2 SASEGT. The V segment lost 0 bases and the J segment 3 bases; nucleotides outside the gene matches: 3. In nucleotides, the CDR3 is TGTGCCAGCAGTGAAGCGCAGACTAGCGGGGGCTACGAGCAGTACTTC. This gives the protein CASSEAQTSGGYEQYF.

V usage is TRBV5-6 and J usage is TRBJ2-1, with 8 positions matching TRBD2. This CDR3 contains 16 residues. The V segment lost 7 bases and the J segment 12 bases; nucleotides outside the gene matches: 21. CDR1 is SGHDT, CDR2 YYEEEE, per germline. Written as DNA, the CDR3 is TGTGCCAGCGGGTCGGGAATAGCGGGGACGGTGGTACGGCAGTTCTTC. Its protein product is CASGSGIAGTVVRQFF. The variable domain in full, with the rest retrieved from reference TRBV5-6 and TRBJ2-1, is DAGVTQSPTHLIKTRGQQVTLRCSPKSGHDTVSWYQQALGQGPQFIFQYYEEEERQRGNFPDRFSGHQFPNYSSELNVNALLLGDSALYLCASGSGIAGTVVRQFFGPGTRLTVL.

V is TRBV12-3 or TRBV12-4 and J is TRBJ1-5; D might be TRBD1 (6 bases). The CDR3 covers 13 residues. The V end was cut by 6 bases, the J end by 5 bases, with 11 bases between. CDR3 coding DNA: TGTGCCAGCAGCCAAGGGGGGGATCAGCCCCAGCATTTT. This translates into CASSQGGDQPQHF.

J is TRBJ2-1 and V is TRBV24-1; 8 bases are shared with TRBD2. Germline CDR1 and CDR2: KGHDR and SFDVKD. The V segment lost 7 bases and the J segment 1 base; nucleotides outside the gene matches: 5. The CDR3 has 15 residues. Written as DNA, the CDR3 is TGTGCCACCAGGGACGAGCGGGGGTCCTACAATGAGCAGTTCTTC. This codes for CATRDERGSYNEQFF.

The chain carries TRBV7-9 and TRBJ1-2, with a possible D match to TRBD1 (5 bases). In germline, CDR1 is SEHNR, CDR2 FQNEAQ (reference sequence). With 5 bases removed from V and 8 bases from J, the gap between germline ends came to 15 bases. The CDR3 spans 13 residues. The CDR3 sequence: CASSREGRGGYTF. The CDR3, as DNA: TGTGCCAGCAGCAGGGAGGGGCGGGGAGGCTACACCTTC.

This clone was counted once. V usage is TRBV7-2 and J usage is TRBJ2-5; the match to TRBD1 covers 9 bases. This CDR3 is 15 amino acids long. Germline V gene lookup returns CDR1 SGHTA and CDR2 FQGNSA. J was trimmed by 5 bases and V by 3 bases; bases with no gene match: 7. In DNA form, the CDR3 reads TGTGCCAGCAGCTTCCAAACCGGGACAGGGGAGACCCAGTACTTC. This encodes CASSFQTGTGETQYF.

CDR3 in DNA: TGTGCCAGTAGTATAAACCGGGACATAAGTAACGAGCAGTACTTC. Protein product: CASSINRDISNEQYF. V and J are TRBV19 and TRBJ2-7, with TRBD1 as a possible D gene (6 bases). Germline CDR1 and CDR2: LNHDA and SQIVND (reference sequence). Trimming left V 2 bases short and J 5 bases short, with 16 bases between. The CDR3 totals 15 residues. The variable domain in full, completed from reference TRBV19 and TRBJ2-7, reads DGGITQSPKYLFRKEGQNVTLSCEQNLNHDAMYWYRQDPGQGLRLIYYSQIVNDFQKGDIAEGYSVSREKKESFPLTVTSAQKNPTAFYLCASSINRDISNEQYFGPGTRLTVT.

V usage is TRBV6-2 or TRBV6-3 and J usage is TRBJ2-3; D gene uncertain. This CDR3 comprises 14 residues. V lost 5 bases to trimming and J lost 2 bases, with 11 bases between them. Germline lookup yields CDR1 MNHEY and CDR2 SVGEGT. In DNA form, the CDR3 reads TGTGCCAGCAGTGGACGACTGTTCACAGATACGCAGTATTTT. Amino acids: CASSGRLFTDTQYF.

This chain uses TRBV11-2 with TRBJ1-5, with a possible D match to TRBD1 (5 bases). In germline, CDR1 is SGHAT, CDR2 FQNNGV. Trimming left V 1 base short and J 9 bases short, with 10 bases between. This CDR3 contains 13 residues. CDR3 coding DNA: TGTGCCAGCAGCTTAGGAGGGGTTCGGCCCCAGCATTTT. It specifies CASSLGGVRPQHF.

The CDR3 region has the DNA TGCGCCAGCAGCCAAAGGACTAGCGGGGGAACCGGGGAGCTGTTTTTT. Its translation is CASSQRTSGGTGELFF. The V call is TRBV5-1, the J call TRBJ2-2, with 13 positions matching TRBD2. In germline, CDR1 is SGHRS, CDR2 YFSETQ. Trimming at V came to 4 bases and at J to 5 bases, leaving 5 bases not matched to a gene. The CDR3 has 16 residues.

The CDR3 nucleotides read TGTGCCAGCAGCCACGGGACAGAGCAGTTCTTC. Amino acid sequence: CASSHGTEQFF. This chain uses TRBV14 with TRBJ2-1, with D possibly matching TRBD1 (6 bases). Germline values: CDR1 SGHDN, CDR2 FVKESK. The CDR3 loop spans 11 amino acids. Trimming took off 3 bases at V and 10 bases at J, with 7 bases between the two ends.

This clone occurred once. The chain joins TRBV6-2 or TRBV6-3 to TRBJ1-5; no clear D. Trimming pared 6 bases from V and 7 bases from J, leaving 16 bases between. Germline CDR1 is MNHEY and CDR2 is SVGEGT. The CDR3 runs to 14 residues. The CDR3 DNA reads as TGTGCCAGCAGCCAGTCCATGGGTGGCCAGCCCCAGCATTTT. Protein sequence: CASSQSMGGQPQHF.

This clone appeared a single time. J is TRBJ1-1 and V is TRBV7-9; a weak D match, TRBD1 (5 bases). The CDR3 has 11 residues. Germline lookup yields CDR1 SEHNR and CDR2 FQNEAQ (reference sequence). Trimming took off 5 bases at V and 11 bases at J, with 12 bases between the two ends. The CDR3 nucleotides read TGTGCCAGCAGCCTAGAAGGGGACGCTTTCTTT. Its translation: CASSLEGDAFF.

The chain uses TRBV10-3 and TRBJ2-3; 13 bases line up with TRBD2. After removal of 10 bases from V and 6 bases from J, the junction contained 7 bases not matched to a gene. There are 14 residues in the CDR3. CDR1 ENHRY and CDR2 SYGVKD come from the germline V gene. CDR3 sequence reads: CATETSGGSDTQYF. The CDR3 DNA reads TGTGCCACAGAGACTAGCGGGGGGTCGGATACGCAGTATTTT.

This rearrangement joins TRBV5-4 to TRBJ1-2; D is unclear. Germline CDR1 SGHNT, CDR2 YYREEE (reference sequence). The CDR3 is 15 amino acids. Deletions cut 5 bases from V and 7 bases from J, with 21 bases between. CDR3 DNA sequence: TGTGCCAGCAGGGGTGACGGCGGGCCTACCCTTGGCTACACCTTC. Its protein product is CASRGDGGPTLGYTF.

The table lists this clone with a count of one. This chain uses TRBV15 with TRBJ1-2; no clear D. The CDR3 runs to 13 residues. Germline CDR1 and CDR2: LNHNV and YYDKDF (reference sequence). V lost 1 base to trimming and J lost 7 bases, with 10 bases between them. CDR3 region: CATSRVGFAGYTF. For the CDR3, the DNA is TGTGCCACCAGCAGAGTCGGGTTTGCTGGCTACACCTTC.

The chain links TRBV18 to TRBJ1-1; 7 nucleotides agree with TRBD1. The CDR3 is made up of 15 amino acids. In germline, CDR1 is KGHSH, CDR2 LQKENI. With 2 bases clipped from V and 2 bases from J, the junction kept 5 bases outside the gene matches. The CDR3 sequence is CASSPNTGVNTEAFF. CDR3 sequence (DNA): TGTGCCAGCTCACCAAACACAGGGGTAAACACTGAAGCTTTCTTT. Complete variable domain (other parts from reference TRBV18 and TRBJ1-1): NAGVMQNPRHLVRRRGQEARLRCSPMKGHSHVYWYRQLPEEGLKFMVYLQKENIIDESGMPKERFSAEFPKEGPSILRIQQVVRGDSAAYFCASSPNTGVNTEAFFGQGTRLTVV.

The chain couples TRBV18 to TRBJ1-3; D perhaps matches TRBD1 (5 bases). Per the germline V gene, CDR1 is KGHSH and CDR2 is LQKENI. The CDR3 runs to 14 residues. Between the trimmed V and J ends, which lost 4 bases and 4 bases, there was a span of 11 bases. The CDR3 region has the DNA TGTGCCAGCTCACTTCAGGGAACAGGAAACACCATATATTTT. Protein: CASSLQGTGNTIYF. Variable domain in full (rest from reference TRBV18 and TRBJ1-3): NAGVMQNPRHLVRRRGQEARLRCSPMKGHSHVYWYRQLPEEGLKFMVYLQKENIIDESGMPKERFSAEFPKEGPSILRIQQVVRGDSAAYFCASSLQGTGNTIYFGEGSWLTVV.

The chain joins TRBV5-1 to TRBJ2-7; 8 bases are shared with TRBD1. The CDR3 has 15 residues. Germline CDR1 is SGHRS and CDR2 is YFSETQ. After removal of 3 bases from V and 2 bases from J, the junction contained 7 bases not matched to a gene. The CDR3 sequence is CASSSRTGTAYEQYF. The CDR3, as DNA: TGCGCCAGCAGCTCGAGGACAGGGACTGCCTACGAGCAGTACTTC. Complete variable domain (other parts from reference TRBV5-1 and TRBJ2-7): KAGVTQTPRYLIKTRGQQVTLSCSPISGHRSVSWYQQTPGQGLQFLFEYFSETQRNKGNFPGRFSGRQFSNSRSEMNVSTLELGDSALYLCASSSRTGTAYEQYFGPGTRLTVT.

CDR3 nucleotides: TGTGCCAGCAGTGAAGAGGGACTAGCGGCCTACAATGAGCAGTTCTTC. It yields the protein CASSEEGLAAYNEQFF. V and J are TRBV6-1 and TRBJ2-1, with 11 bases matching TRBD2. The CDR3 is made up of 16 amino acids. Germline V CDR1 and CDR2: MNHNS, SASEGT. Germline trimming cut 1 base from V and 2 bases from J; bases unmatched to any gene: 1.

V and J are TRBV11-2 and TRBJ2-1; the match to TRBD1 covers 8 bases. In germline, CDR1 is SGHAT, CDR2 FQNNGV. The CDR3 spans 16 residues. J gave up 7 bases and V 9 bases, and 17 bases lay outside the gene matches. The CDR3 nucleotides are TGTGCCAGTTTACACCCAGGGGGCCAGAGGGGGAATGAGCAGTTCTTC. Encoded protein: CASLHPGGQRGNEQFF.

The chain combines TRBV4-1 with TRBJ2-1; 7 bases line up with TRBD1. With 2 bases clipped from V and 6 bases from J, the junction kept 7 bases outside the gene matches. Germline CDR1 reads MGHRA; CDR2 reads YSYEKL. The CDR3 is 15 residues long. CDR3 sequence: CASSQPGTVANEQFF. Here the CDR3 DNA reads TGCGCCAGCAGCCAACCTGGGACAGTCGCCAATGAGCAGTTCTTC.

The V gene is TRBV5-1, the J gene TRBJ1-4; 9 nucleotides match TRBD1. V lost 4 bases and J lost 4; bases outside the gene matches: 2. CDR3 size: 14 residues. In germline, CDR1 is SGHRS, CDR2 YFSETQ. This CDR3 reads CASSPGQGNEKLFF. As DNA, the CDR3 is TGCGCCAGCAGCCCGGGACAGGGTAATGAAAAACTGTTTTTT.

The chain recombines TRBV4-3 with TRBJ1-1, with a possible D match to TRBD1 (5 bases). The germline gives CDR1 LGHNA, CDR2 YSLEER. Trimming removed 3 bases from V and 8 bases from J, with 16 bases in between. This CDR3 is 14 amino acids long. CDR3 coding DNA: TGCGCCAGCAGCCAGGGGGGGGACCGAATGGAAGCTTTCTTT. Translating gives CASSQGGDRMEAFF.

This chain joins TRBV24-1 and TRBJ2-1, with TRBD1 matching over 10 bases. Germline V CDR1 and CDR2: KGHDR, SFDVKD. This CDR3 has 16 residues. V was pared by 4 bases and J by 12 bases, with 14 bases of the junction left unmatched. CDR3 in amino acids: CATSDWSGQGTRVQFF. CDR3 in DNA: TGTGCCACCAGTGACTGGTCGGGACAGGGGACCCGGGTGCAGTTCTTC.